The clone carrying this T cell receptor beta chain was seen only a few times. The target antigen is unknown. TCRdb re-called the 5' RACE reads with MiXCR, one entry per CDR3 protein. The data hold 400,000 to 550,000 distinct CDR3 sequences, with roughly 23% observed a single time. This entry belongs to a study of T-cell memory formation after mild COVID-19. Regarding the study as a whole: There were some responding clones in pre-infection memory, which suggested that cross-reactive memory had joined. Clones contracting day 15 to 85 were balanced CD4/CD8; later expanders leaned CD4+. Whether day 37 second-wave clones are SARS-CoV-2-specific was not confirmed.

Sequencing was performed on PBMCs or a T cell subset sorted from them (not recorded which). The source of this sequence is an adult woman who had mild COVID-19 (a few samples of this study predate the infection). Cell type and time point are not known.

The CDR3 protein is CASSFYEGTLGSAYEQYF. Here the CDR3 DNA reads TGTGCCAGCAGCTTCTATGAGGGGACACTAGGCTCTGCCTACGAGCAGTACTTC. This chain links TRBV7-9 with TRBJ2-7, with D tentatively TRBD1 (6 bases). V lost 3 bases and J lost 2, with 23 bases in between. The CDR3 covers 18 residues. The germline gives CDR1 SEHNR, CDR2 FQNEAQ (reference sequence).